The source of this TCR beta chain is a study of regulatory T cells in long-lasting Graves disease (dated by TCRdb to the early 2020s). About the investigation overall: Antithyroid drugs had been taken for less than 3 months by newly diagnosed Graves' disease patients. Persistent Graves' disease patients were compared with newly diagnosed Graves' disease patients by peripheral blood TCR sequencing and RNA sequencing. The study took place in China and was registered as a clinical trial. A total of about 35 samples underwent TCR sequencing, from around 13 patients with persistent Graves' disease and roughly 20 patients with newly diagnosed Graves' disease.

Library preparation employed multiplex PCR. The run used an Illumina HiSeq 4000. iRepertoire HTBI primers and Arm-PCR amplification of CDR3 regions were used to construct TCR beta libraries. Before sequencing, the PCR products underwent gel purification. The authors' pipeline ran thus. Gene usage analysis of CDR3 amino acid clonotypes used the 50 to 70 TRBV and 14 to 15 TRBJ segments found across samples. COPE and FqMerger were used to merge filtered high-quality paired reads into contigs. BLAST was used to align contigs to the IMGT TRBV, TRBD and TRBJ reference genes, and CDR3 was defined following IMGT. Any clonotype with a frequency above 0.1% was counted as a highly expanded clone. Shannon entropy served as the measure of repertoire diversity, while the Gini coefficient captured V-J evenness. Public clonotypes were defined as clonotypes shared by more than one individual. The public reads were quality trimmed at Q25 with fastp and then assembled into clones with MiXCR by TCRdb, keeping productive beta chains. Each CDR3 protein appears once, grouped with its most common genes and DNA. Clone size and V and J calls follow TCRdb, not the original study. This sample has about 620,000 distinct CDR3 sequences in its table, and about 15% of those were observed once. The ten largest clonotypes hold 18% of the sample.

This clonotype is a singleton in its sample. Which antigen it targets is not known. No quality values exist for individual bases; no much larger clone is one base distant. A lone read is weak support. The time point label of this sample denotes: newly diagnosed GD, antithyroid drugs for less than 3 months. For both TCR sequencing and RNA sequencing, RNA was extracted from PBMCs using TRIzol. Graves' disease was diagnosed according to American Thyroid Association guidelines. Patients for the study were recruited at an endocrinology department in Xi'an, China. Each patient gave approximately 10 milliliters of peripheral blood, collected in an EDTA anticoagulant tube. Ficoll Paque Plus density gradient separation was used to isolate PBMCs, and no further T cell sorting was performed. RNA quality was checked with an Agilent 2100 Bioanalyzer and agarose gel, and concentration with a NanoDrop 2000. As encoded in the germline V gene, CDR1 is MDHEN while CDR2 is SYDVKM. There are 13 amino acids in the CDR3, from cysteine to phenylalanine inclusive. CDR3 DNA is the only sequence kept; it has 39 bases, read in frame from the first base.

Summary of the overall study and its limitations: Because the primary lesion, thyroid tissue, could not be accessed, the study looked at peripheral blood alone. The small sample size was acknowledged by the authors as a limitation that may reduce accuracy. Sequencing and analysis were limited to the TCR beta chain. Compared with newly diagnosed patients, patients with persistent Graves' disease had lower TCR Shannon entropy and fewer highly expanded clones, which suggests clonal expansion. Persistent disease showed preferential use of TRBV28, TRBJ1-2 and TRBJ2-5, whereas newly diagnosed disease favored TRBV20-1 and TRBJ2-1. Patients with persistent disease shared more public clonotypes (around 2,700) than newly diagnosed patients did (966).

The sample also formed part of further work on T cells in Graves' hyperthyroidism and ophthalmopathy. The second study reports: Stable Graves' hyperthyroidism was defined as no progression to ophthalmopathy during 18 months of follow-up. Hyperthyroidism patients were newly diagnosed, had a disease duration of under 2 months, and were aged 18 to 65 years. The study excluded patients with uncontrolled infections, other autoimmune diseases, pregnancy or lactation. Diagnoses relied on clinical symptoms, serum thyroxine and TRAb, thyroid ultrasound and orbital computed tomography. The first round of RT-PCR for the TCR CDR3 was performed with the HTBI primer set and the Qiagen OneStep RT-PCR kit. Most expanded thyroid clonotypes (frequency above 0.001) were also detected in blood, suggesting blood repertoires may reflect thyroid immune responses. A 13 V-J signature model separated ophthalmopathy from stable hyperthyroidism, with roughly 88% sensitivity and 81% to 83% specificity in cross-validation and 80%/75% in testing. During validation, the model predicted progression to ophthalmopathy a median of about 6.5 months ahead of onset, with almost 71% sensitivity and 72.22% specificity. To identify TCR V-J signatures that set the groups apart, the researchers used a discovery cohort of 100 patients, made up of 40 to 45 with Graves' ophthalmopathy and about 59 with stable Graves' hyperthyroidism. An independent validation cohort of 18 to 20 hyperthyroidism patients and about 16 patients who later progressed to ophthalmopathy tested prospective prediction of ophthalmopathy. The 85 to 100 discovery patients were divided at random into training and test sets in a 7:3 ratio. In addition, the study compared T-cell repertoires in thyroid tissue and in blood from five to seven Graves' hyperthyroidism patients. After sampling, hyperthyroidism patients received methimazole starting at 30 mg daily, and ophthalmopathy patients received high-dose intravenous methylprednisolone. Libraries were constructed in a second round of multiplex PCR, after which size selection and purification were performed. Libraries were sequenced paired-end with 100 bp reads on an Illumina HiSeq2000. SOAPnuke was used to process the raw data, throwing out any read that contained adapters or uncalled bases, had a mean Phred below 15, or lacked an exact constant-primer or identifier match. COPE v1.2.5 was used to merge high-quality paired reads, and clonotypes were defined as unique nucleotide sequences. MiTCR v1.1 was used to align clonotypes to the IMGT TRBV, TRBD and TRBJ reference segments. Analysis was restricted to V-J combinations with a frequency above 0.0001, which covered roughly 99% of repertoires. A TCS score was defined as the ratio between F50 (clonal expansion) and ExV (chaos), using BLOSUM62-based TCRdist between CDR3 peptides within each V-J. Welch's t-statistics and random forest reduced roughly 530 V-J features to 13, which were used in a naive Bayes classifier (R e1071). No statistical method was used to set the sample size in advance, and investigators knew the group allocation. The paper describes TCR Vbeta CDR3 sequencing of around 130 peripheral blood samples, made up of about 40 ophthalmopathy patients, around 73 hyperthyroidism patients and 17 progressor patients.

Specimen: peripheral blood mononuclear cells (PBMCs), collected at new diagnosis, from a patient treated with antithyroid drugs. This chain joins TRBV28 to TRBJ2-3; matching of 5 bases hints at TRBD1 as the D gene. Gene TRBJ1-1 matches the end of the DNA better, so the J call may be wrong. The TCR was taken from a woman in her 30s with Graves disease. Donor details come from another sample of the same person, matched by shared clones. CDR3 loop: CASNPRGGTEAFF. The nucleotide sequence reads TGTGCCAGCAACCCCCGGGGGGGCACTGAAGCTTTCTTT.